The 19 T cell receptor beta chains presented below share a single source sample, sequenced in a study of T cells in Graves' hyperthyroidism and ophthalmopathy. What was amplified from RNA transcripts were TCR beta CDR3 regions. Primed by the HTBI set, a first-round RT-PCR was run on the TCR CDR3. TCRdb processed the multiplex PCR reads anew with MiXCR; each CDR3 protein has one entry. The sample contains about 560,000 distinct CDR3 sequences, 16% of which appear only once. The sample comprised blood. These TCRs come from a woman aged 18-35 years with Graves' hyperthyroidism.

There are many counts of this clonotype. The gene calls are TRBV7-8 and TRBJ2-1, with 12 bases lining up with TRBD2. J gave up 6 bases and V 7 bases, and 4 bases lay outside the gene matches. Germline CDR1 is SGHVS and CDR2 is FQNEAQ. The CDR3 sequence is 14 residues long. The CDR3 DNA is TGTGCCAGCAAGAAGACTAGCGGGAGCAATGAGCAGTTCTTC. This translates into CASKKTSGSNEQFF. Based on the CDR3 plus reference TRBV7-8 and TRBJ2-1, the full variable domain is GAGVSQSPRYKVAKRGQDVALRCDPISGHVSLFWYQQALGQGPEFLTYFQNEAQLDKSGLPSDRFFAERPEGSVSTLKIQRTQQEDSAVYLCASKKTSGSNEQFFGPGTRLTVL.

This clonotype was detected a few times. The chain has TRBV20-1 and TRBJ2-2; 9 bases map to TRBD2. V was pared by 6 bases and J by 1 base, with 6 bases of the junction left unmatched. The CDR3 runs 15 residues. Germline-derived CDR1 and CDR2 are DFQATT and SNEGSKA (reference sequence). CDR3: CSARNSGRNTGELFF. In nucleotides, the CDR3 is TGCAGTGCCAGGAATAGCGGGAGGAACACCGGGGAGCTGTTTTTT.

This clonotype was recorded at least ten times. The rearrangement links TRBV20-1 to TRBJ2-4; D is unresolved. The CDR3 covers 12 residues. Trimming left V 0 bases short and J 5 bases short, with 5 bases between. Germline CDR1 DFQATT, CDR2 SNEGSKA (reference sequence). CDR3 loop: CSAREGENIQYF. CDR3 in DNA: TGCAGTGCTAGAGAGGGTGAAAACATTCAGTACTTC.

This clonotype was counted a few times. The chain has TRBV18 and TRBJ2-1, with 8 bases matching TRBD1. The germline V gene encodes CDR1 KGHSH and CDR2 LQKENI. V lost 1 base to trimming and J lost 8 bases; unmatched junction nucleotides: 4. This CDR3 contains 14 residues. CDR3 sequence reads: CASSPLRGPDEQFF. Here the CDR3 DNA reads TGTGCCAGCTCACCACTCAGGGGGCCAGATGAGCAGTTCTTC.

This clonotype was counted at least ten times. The chain links TRBV11-2 to TRBJ2-3; no reliable D call. Germline V CDR1 and CDR2: SGHAT, FQNNGV. V lost 4 bases and J 2 bases, leaving 10 bases between the germline ends. This CDR3 comprises 14 residues. This chain's CDR3 is CASSSWDLTDTQYF. CDR3 nucleotides: TGTGCCAGCAGCTCCTGGGATCTCACAGATACGCAGTATTTT.

This clonotype appeared many times. The chain carries TRBV2 and TRBJ1-1; tentatively, D is TRBD1 (5 bases). This CDR3 has 13 amino acids. Per germline, CDR1 SNHLY and CDR2 FYNNEI. V shed 4 bases and J shed 5 bases, with 11 bases lying between them. In DNA form, the CDR3 reads TGTGCCAGCAGTGGCTGGCAGGGTACTGAAGCTTTCTTT. Amino acids: CASSGWQGTEAFF. Supplemented by reference TRBV2 and TRBJ1-1, the full variable domain reads EPEVTQTPSHQVTQMGQEVILRCVPISNHLYFYWYRQILGQKVEFLVSFYNNEISEKSEIFDDQFSVERPDGSNFTLKIRSTKLEDSAMYFCASSGWQGTEAFFGQGTRLTVV.

Ten or more counts support this clonotype. This chain joins TRBV2 and TRBJ2-3; 8 nucleotides agree with TRBD1. Germline loops: CDR1 SNHLY, CDR2 FYNNEI. The CDR3 is made up of 14 amino acids. The V gene end was trimmed by 6 bases and the J gene end by 9 bases; junction bases not matched to a gene: 11. In nucleotides, the CDR3 is TGTGCCAGCAGACTAGGACAGGGCGCGGGAACGCAGTATTTT. Translated: CASRLGQGAGTQYF.

As for this clonotype: The junction departs from the called germline gene at one end, perhaps through a read error. This sequence joins TRBV13 and TRBJ1-3; D is undetermined. This CDR3 has 16 amino acids. In germline, CDR1 is PRHDT, CDR2 FYEKMQ (reference sequence). This CDR3 reads CASSLGPPIAGSTIYF. The CDR3 nucleotides read TGTGCCAGCAGCTTAGGCCCCCCCATCGCTGGAAGCACCATATATTTT.

The chain combines TRBV5-1 with TRBJ2-7, with D tentatively TRBD2 (5 bases). The V end lost 4 bases, the J end lost 3 bases, and 20 bases lay between the germline ends. CDR3 length: 16 residues. Germline V gene lookup returns CDR1 SGHRS and CDR2 YFSETQ. CDR3 sequence reads: CASSRGWPDGNYEQYF. CDR3 nucleotides: TGCGCCAGCAGCCGAGGGTGGCCGGACGGGAACTACGAGCAGTACTTC. Using reference TRBV5-1 and TRBJ2-7 for the parts outside the CDR3, the full variable domain is KAGVTQTPRYLIKTRGQQVTLSCSPISGHRSVSWYQQTPGQGLQFLFEYFSETQRNKGNFPGRFSGRQFSNSRSEMNVSTLELGDSALYLCASSRGWPDGNYEQYFGPGTRLTVT.

The sample holds a few counts of this clonotype. V gene TRBV29-1 combines with J gene TRBJ1-1, with TRBD1 matching 7 bases. CDR1 SQVTM and CDR2 ANQGSEA come from the germline V gene. The CDR3 covers 13 residues. Trimming removed 4 bases from V and 2 bases from J; junction bases left unmatched: 4. The CDR3 region has the DNA TGCAGCGTTGCCGGGACAGAAAACACTGAAGCTTTCTTT. It is translated as CSVAGTENTEAFF.

This clonotype was recorded many times. The chain is built from TRBV28 and TRBJ1-2; D may be TRBD1 (5 bases). The CDR3 totals 12 residues. From germline, CDR1 is MDHEN and CDR2 SYDVKM. Trimming cost V 1 base and J 6 bases, with 6 bases left between them. CDR3 sequence: CASSLSGNGYTF. CDR3 in DNA: TGTGCCAGCAGTTTATCAGGGAATGGCTACACCTTC.

This clonotype was picked up many times. This chain joins TRBV5-1 and TRBJ1-2; D may be TRBD1 (5 bases). The CDR3 is 16 amino acids. Germline V lookup: CDR1 SGHRS, CDR2 YFSETQ. V was pared by 4 bases and J by 2 bases, with 18 bases between. Written as DNA, the CDR3 is TGCGCCAGCAGCACAGGAAGGTTTGGGGCGAACTATGGCTACACCTTC. Translating it yields CASSTGRFGANYGYTF.

This clonotype was detected a few times. The chain couples TRBV4-1 to TRBJ2-7; 10 bases fit TRBD1. This CDR3 region has 15 residues. The V segment lost 3 bases and the J segment 4 bases; nucleotides outside the gene matches: 6. Per germline, CDR1 MGHRA and CDR2 YSYEKL. As DNA, the CDR3 is TGCGCCAGCAGCCATCCGGGACAGGGGCAATACGAGCAGTACTTC. Its translation is CASSHPGQGQYEQYF.

This clonotype was detected many times. The chain has TRBV11-2 and TRBJ2-7, with 8 bases fitting TRBD1. The CDR3 loop spans 15 amino acids. Germline assignment: CDR1 SGHAT and CDR2 FQNNGV. V gave up 8 bases and J gave up 2 bases; unmatched junction bases: 11. CDR3 nucleotide sequence: TGTGCCAGCCGCGACCTAAGGGACAGGACCTACGAGCAGTACTTC. This gives the protein CASRDLRDRTYEQYF.

This clonotype has more than one count but fewer than ten. This CDR3 reads CASSQVKRSQPQHF. The CDR3 DNA is TGTGCCAGCAGCCAAGTCAAGAGGAGTCAGCCCCAGCATTTT. The gene calls are TRBV16 and TRBJ1-5, with D unclear. The CDR3 is made up of 14 amino acids. Germline-derived CDR1 and CDR2 are KGHSY and FQNENV. V lost 2 bases and J lost 6, with 11 bases in between.

Many counts were recorded for this clonotype. This rearrangement joins TRBV28 to TRBJ2-5; D not certain. Germline CDR1 MDHEN, CDR2 SYDVKM. The CDR3 totals 15 residues. V was shortened by 5 bases and J by 7 bases, with 20 bases between the two germline ends. CDR3 residues: CASSPTGPPVGTQYF. As DNA, the CDR3 is TGTGCCAGCAGTCCAACCGGGCCCCCGGTTGGGACCCAGTACTTC. The variable domain in full, with the rest retrieved from reference TRBV28 and TRBJ2-5, is DVKVTQSSRYLVKRTGEKVFLECVQDMDHENMFWYRQDPGLGLRLIYFSYDVKMKEKGDIPEGYSVSREKKERFSLILESASTNQTSMYLCASSPTGPPVGTQYFGPGTRLLVL.

The V call is TRBV20-1, the J call TRBJ2-7, with 9 bases identical to TRBD1. The germline CDR1 and CDR2 sequences are DFQATT and SNEGSKA (reference sequence). V was pared by 5 bases and J by 2 bases, with 4 bases of the junction left unmatched. There are 13 residues in the CDR3. CDR3 amino acids: CSAPDRGTYEQYF. CDR3 in DNA: TGCAGTGCTCCCGACAGGGGGACCTACGAGCAGTACTTC.

The chain carries TRBV6-2 or TRBV6-3 and TRBJ2-1; 9 bases line up with TRBD2. Germline values: CDR1 MNHEY, CDR2 SVGEGT. The ends lost 0 bases at V and 7 bases at J; junction bases unmatched: 10. The CDR3 length is 17 residues. CDR3 sequence (DNA): TGTGCCAGCAGTTACTCGATTGCGGGGGGGCCGGTTAATGAGCAGTTCTTC. Its translation: CASSYSIAGGPVNEQFF.

This clonotype was seen more than once but under ten times. The rearrangement joins TRBV7-9 to TRBJ1-1, with 9 bases lining up with TRBD1. After removal of 1 base from V and 3 bases from J, the junction contained 6 bases not matched to a gene. This CDR3 is built from 16 residues. Germline CDR1 and CDR2: SEHNR and FQNEAQ (reference sequence). CDR3 in amino acids: CASSLGITGGDTEAFF. The CDR3 DNA is TGTGCCAGCAGCTTAGGGATTACAGGGGGCGACACTGAAGCTTTCTTT.